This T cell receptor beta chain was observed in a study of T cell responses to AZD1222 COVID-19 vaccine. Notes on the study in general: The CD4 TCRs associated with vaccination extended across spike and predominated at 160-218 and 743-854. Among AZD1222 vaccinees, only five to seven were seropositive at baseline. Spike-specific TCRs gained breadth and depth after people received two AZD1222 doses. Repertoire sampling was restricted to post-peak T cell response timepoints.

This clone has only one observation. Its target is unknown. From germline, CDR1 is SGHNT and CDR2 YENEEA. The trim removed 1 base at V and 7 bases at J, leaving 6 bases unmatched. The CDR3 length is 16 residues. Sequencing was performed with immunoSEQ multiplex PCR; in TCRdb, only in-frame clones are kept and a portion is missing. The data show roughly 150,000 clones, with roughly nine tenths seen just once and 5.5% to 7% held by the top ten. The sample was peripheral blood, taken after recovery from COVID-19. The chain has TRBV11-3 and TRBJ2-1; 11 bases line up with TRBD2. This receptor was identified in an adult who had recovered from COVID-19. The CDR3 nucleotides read TGTGCCAGCAGCTTAGCTAGCGGGGGGCTTAATAATGAGCAGTTCTTC. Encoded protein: CASSLASGGLNNEQFF.